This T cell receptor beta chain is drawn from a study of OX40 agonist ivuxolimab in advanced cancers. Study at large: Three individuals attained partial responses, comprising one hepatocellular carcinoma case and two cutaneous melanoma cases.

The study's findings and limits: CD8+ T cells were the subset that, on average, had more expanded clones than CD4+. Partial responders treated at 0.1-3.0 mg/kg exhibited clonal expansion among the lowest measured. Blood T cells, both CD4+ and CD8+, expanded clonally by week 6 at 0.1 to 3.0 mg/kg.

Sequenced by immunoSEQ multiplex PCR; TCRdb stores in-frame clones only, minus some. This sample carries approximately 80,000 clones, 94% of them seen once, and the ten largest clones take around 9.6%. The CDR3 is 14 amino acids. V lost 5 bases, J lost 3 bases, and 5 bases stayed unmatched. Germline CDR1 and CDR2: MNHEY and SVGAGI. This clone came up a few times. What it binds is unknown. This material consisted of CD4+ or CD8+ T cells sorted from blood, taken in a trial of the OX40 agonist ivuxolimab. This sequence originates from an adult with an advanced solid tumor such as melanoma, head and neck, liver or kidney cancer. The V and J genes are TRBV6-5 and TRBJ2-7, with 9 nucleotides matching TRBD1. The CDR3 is CASSHRGPYYEQYF. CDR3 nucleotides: TGTGCCAGCAGTCACAGGGGGCCCTACTACGAGCAGTACTTC.